These 30 T cell receptor beta chains came from one sample sequenced in a study of blood T cell repertoires in COVID-19. Measured with immunoSEQ multiplex PCR; TCRdb has only the in-frame clones, and not every one. The sample consists of 140,000 or so clones, approximately 80% of them appearing once. Sequences were obtained from peripheral blood. Source of these receptors: a woman in her fifties or sixties with acute or convalescent COVID-19.

V is TRBV27 and J is TRBJ2-2; TRBD2 matches at 9 bases. V shed 3 bases and J 4 bases; nucleotides not matched to a gene: 3. The CDR3 consists of 15 residues. Germline V gene data show CDR1 as MNHEY and CDR2 as SMNVEV (reference sequence). The CDR3 sequence: CASSLRGGFTGELFF. The CDR3, as DNA: TGTGCCAGCAGTTTGCGGGGGGGCTTCACCGGGGAGCTGTTTTTT.

The chain combines TRBV7-8 with TRBJ1-3; D perhaps matches TRBD1 (5 bases). Trimming took off 2 bases at V and 0 bases at J, with 11 bases between the two ends. The CDR3 loop spans 16 amino acids. Germline CDR1 and CDR2: SGHVS and FQNEAQ. For the CDR3, the DNA is TGTGCCAGCAGCTTAATGACAGTTTACTCTGGAAACACCATATATTTT. Amino acids: CASSLMTVYSGNTIYF.

The rearrangement links TRBV7-3 to TRBJ2-1; the match to TRBD2 covers 7 bases. V gave up 2 bases and J gave up 4 bases; unmatched junction bases: 5. The germline V gene encodes CDR1 SGHTA and CDR2 FQGTGA. CDR3 length equals 15 residues. For the CDR3, the DNA is TGTGCCAGCAGCTTATCGGCTAGCGGATACAATGAGCAGTTCTTC. Its protein is CASSLSASGYNEQFF.

The rearrangement uses TRBV6-1 and TRBJ2-1, with a tentative D call TRBD1 (6 bases). CDR1 MNHNS and CDR2 SASEGT come from the germline V gene. This CDR3 has 13 residues. Trimming shortened V by 6 bases and J by 6 bases, and 12 bases separated the two germline ends. Written as DNA, the CDR3 is TGTGCCAGCAGGGAACAGGGTGGCAATGAGCAGTTCTTC. This sequence encodes CASREQGGNEQFF.

The V and J genes are TRBV5-6 and TRBJ1-1; D remains ambiguous. Deletions cut 4 bases from V and 8 bases from J, with 15 bases between. The germline gives CDR1 SGHDT, CDR2 YYEEEE. The CDR3 sequence is 13 residues long. The CDR3 DNA reads TGTGCCAGCAGCGCCTATTTTGAAACCGAAGCTTTCTTT. It codes for CASSAYFETEAFF.

The V gene is TRBV2, the J gene TRBJ1-5, with 7 bases that match TRBD1. The CDR3 is 14 amino acids. The J segment lost 7 bases and the V segment lost 3 bases, leaving 6 bases of the junction unmatched. Germline V gene data show CDR1 as SNHLY and CDR2 as FYNNEI. This chain's CDR3 is CASSDSGGMQPQHF. The CDR3 nucleotides are TGTGCCAGCAGTGACTCAGGGGGAATGCAGCCCCAGCATTTT.

This clone was seen a few times. J is TRBJ2-5 and V is TRBV19; 7 bases map to TRBD2. CDR1 and CDR2 (germline): LNHDA, SQIVND (reference sequence). V shed 1 base, J shed 1 base, and the junction held 3 bases outside the gene matches. CDR3 length: 15 amino acids. CDR3: CASSIGERGQETQYF. The CDR3 DNA reads TGTGCCAGTAGTATAGGCGAGCGGGGCCAAGAGACCCAGTACTTC.

CDR3 sequence: CASSLDSQGAFF. The CDR3 region has the DNA TGTGCCAGCAGCCTGGATTCGCAGGGGGCTTTCTTT. The gene calls are TRBV6-6 and TRBJ1-1, with D possibly matching TRBD1 (6 bases). CDR1 is MNHNY, CDR2 SVGAGI, per germline (reference sequence). With 6 bases removed from V and 11 bases from J, the gap between germline ends came to 16 bases. CDR3 size: 12 residues.

This clone showed up just once. The rearrangement links TRBV19 to TRBJ2-7; TRBD1 matches 12 bases. The CDR3 contains 15 residues. The germline CDR1 and CDR2 sequences are LNHDA and SQIVND (reference sequence). The V segment lost 6 bases and the J segment 4 bases; nucleotides outside the gene matches: 7. The CDR3 reads CASSRDRGLSYEQYF. CDR3 nucleotide sequence: TGTGCCAGTAGCCGGGACAGGGGGCTTTCTTACGAGCAGTACTTC.

The chain joins TRBV2 to TRBJ2-7; D is uncertain. With 6 bases removed from V and 3 bases from J, the gap between germline ends came to 6 bases. The CDR3 contains 11 residues. Germline values: CDR1 SNHLY, CDR2 FYNNEI. CDR3 in amino acids: CASRNYYEQYF. CDR3 coding DNA: TGTGCCAGCAGGAACTACTACGAGCAGTACTTC.

The rearrangement links TRBV6-5 to TRBJ2-7; D possibly corresponds to TRBD1 (5 bases). Germline loops: CDR1 MNHEY, CDR2 SVGAGI. Trimming stripped 0 bases from V and 0 bases from J, with 9 bases between. The CDR3 spans 15 residues. CDR3 in amino acids: CASSYSGASSYEQYF. The CDR3 bases are TGTGCCAGCAGTTACTCAGGGGCCAGCTCCTACGAGCAGTACTTC.

The genes are TRBV10-3 and TRBJ2-1; D perhaps matches TRBD2 (5 bases). The CDR3 loop spans 15 amino acids. Trimming took 4 bases from V and 5 from J, leaving 15 bases between them. Germline CDR1 reads ENHRY; CDR2 reads SYGVKD. The CDR3 DNA sequence: TGTGCCATCAGTGGGGCCGGGAACTACAACAATGAGCAGTTCTTC. Its protein product is CAISGAGNYNNEQFF.

V usage is TRBV11-2 and J usage is TRBJ1-1, with 7 positions matching TRBD1. Germline V lookup: CDR1 SGHAT, CDR2 FQNNGV. Trimming cost V 4 bases and J 4 bases; bases outside gene matches: 3. The CDR3 consists of 13 residues. CDR3 region: CASSSQGGTEAFF. CDR3 bases: TGTGCCAGCAGCTCCCAGGGGGGCACTGAAGCTTTCTTT.

The V gene is TRBV30, the J gene TRBJ1-5, with 7 positions matching TRBD1. The CDR3 sequence is 12 residues long. The ends lost 1 base at V and 10 bases at J; junction bases unmatched: 4. Looked up from germline, CDR1 is GTSNPN and CDR2 is SVGIG (reference sequence). The CDR3 loop reads CAWSGGGDPQHF. CDR3 coding DNA: TGTGCCTGGAGTGGAGGGGGCGATCCCCAGCATTTT.

The chain recombines TRBV7-2 with TRBJ2-7; a possible D gene is TRBD2 (5 bases). Germline-derived CDR1 and CDR2 are SGHTA and FQGNSA. Trimming pared 6 bases from V and 0 bases from J, leaving 12 bases between. The CDR3 runs to 14 residues. CDR3 bases: TGTGCCAGCAGAGCCTCGGGGAGCTCCTACGAGCAGTACTTC. Amino acids: CASRASGSSYEQYF.

This clone appeared a few times. The chain couples TRBV7-8 to TRBJ2-3; tentative D call: TRBD2 (6 bases). Germline V CDR1 and CDR2: SGHVS, FQNEAQ. This CDR3 has 16 amino acids. The V end was cut by 5 bases, the J end by 8 bases, with 23 bases between. The CDR3 loop reads CASSAPQVRGWITQYF. The CDR3, as DNA: TGTGCCAGCAGCGCCCCCCAGGTGCGGGGATGGATTACGCAGTATTTT.

The sample holds a few counts of this clone. V is TRBV30 and J is TRBJ1-1; TRBD1 agrees at 9 bases. The CDR3 covers 16 residues. The germline CDR1 and CDR2 sequences are GTSNPN and SVGIG (reference sequence). V gave up 4 bases and J gave up 3 bases; unmatched junction bases: 12. CDR3 region: CAWKPGQGREYTEAFF. The CDR3, as DNA: TGTGCCTGGAAACCGGGACAGGGTCGTGAGTACACTGAAGCTTTCTTT.

The chain recombines TRBV12-3 or TRBV12-4 with TRBJ1-6, with D maybe TRBD1 (5 bases). V dropped 6 bases and J dropped 8 bases, with 11 bases sitting between them. The CDR3 extends over 13 amino acids. The CDR3 region is CASRKVGDSPLHF. The CDR3 coding sequence is TGTGCCAGCAGAAAAGTAGGGGATTCACCCCTCCACTTT.

This chain connects TRBV3-1 (or the pseudogene TRBV3-2) to TRBJ1-1; no definite D call. The CDR3 extends over 11 amino acids. Between the trimmed V and J ends, which lost 5 bases and 8 bases, there was a span of 9 bases. Germline V lookup: CDR1 LGHDT, CDR2 YNNKEL (reference sequence). CDR3 loop: CASSGPSEAFF. CDR3 coding DNA: TGTGCCAGCAGCGGGCCGTCGGAAGCTTTCTTT.

This clone has only a few counts. V usage is TRBV23-1 and J usage is TRBJ1-1; 8 bases are a match to TRBD1. TRBV23-1 falls under the ORF class, with uncertain function. J was trimmed by 0 bases and V by 3 bases; bases with no gene match: 6. The CDR3 has 16 residues. CDR3 DNA: TGCGCCAGCAGTCACCCAGACAGGGGAATGAACACTGAAGCTTTCTTT. It specifies CASSHPDRGMNTEAFF.

The J gene is TRBJ1-3, the V gene TRBV11-2, with 9 nucleotides matching TRBD1. This CDR3 comprises 17 residues. CDR1 is SGHAT, CDR2 FQNNGV, per germline. V was pared by 5 bases and J by 4 bases, with 12 bases of the junction left unmatched. The CDR3 region has the DNA TGTGCCAGCAGCCAGGACAGGGGAGCGGCGGAGGGAAACACCATATATTTT. It yields the protein CASSQDRGAAEGNTIYF.

This chain links TRBV5-1 with TRBJ1-5; 7 nucleotides agree with TRBD1. From germline, CDR1 is SGHRS and CDR2 YFSETQ. This CDR3 contains 15 residues. V was pared by 4 bases and J by 7 bases, with 11 bases of the junction left unmatched. The CDR3 coding sequence is TGCGCCAGCAGCCTTACAGGGGAAGTGCGGCAGCCCCAGCATTTT. Protein product: CASSLTGEVRQPQHF.

V is TRBV10-3 and J is TRBJ2-3; 8 bases map to TRBD1. Germline values: CDR1 ENHRY, CDR2 SYGVKD. J gave up 2 bases and V 4 bases, and 5 bases lay outside the gene matches. The CDR3 totals 15 residues. CDR3 amino acids: CAISGTGTYTDTQYF. The DNA for the CDR3 is TGTGCCATCAGTGGGACAGGGACCTACACAGATACGCAGTATTTT.

This rearrangement joins TRBV7-9 to TRBJ2-5, with TRBD2 matching 8 bases. V dropped 5 bases and J dropped 2; count of bases not matched to a gene: 10. CDR1 SEHNR and CDR2 FQNEAQ come from the germline V gene (reference sequence). This CDR3 region has 16 residues. The DNA for the CDR3 is TGTGCCAGCAGCCCCGGGGGGGCGAATCCGCAAGAGACCCAGTACTTC. Translating it yields CASSPGGANPQETQYF.

This clone was detected ten times or more. V and J are TRBV2 and TRBJ2-7; D is unresolved. The CDR3 totals 15 residues. The germline V gene has CDR1 SNHLY and CDR2 FYNNEI. Trimming cost V 6 bases and J 3 bases, with 18 bases left between them. CDR3 DNA sequence: TGTGCCAGCAGCCCCTCGGTGGGCTACCTCTACGAGCAGTACTTC. Its protein is CASSPSVGYLYEQYF.

The chain combines TRBV9 with TRBJ2-7; weak D call: TRBD1 (6 bases). V lost 7 bases and J lost 2, with 13 bases in between. The germline CDR1 and CDR2 sequences are SGDLS and YYNGEE. The CDR3 has 13 residues. The CDR3 reads CASGPTGTYEQYF. The CDR3 DNA reads as TGTGCCAGCGGACCCACAGGGACCTACGAGCAGTACTTC.

This clone has just one count. This chain joins TRBV5-6 and TRBJ2-6, with TRBD1 matching over 9 bases. The CDR3 spans 17 residues. The V gene's germline CDR1 is SGHDT and CDR2 YYEEEE. Trimming took 3 bases from V and 2 from J; bases not matched to a gene: 6. Here the CDR3 reads CASSSGTGFTGANVLTF. DNA of the CDR3: TGTGCCAGCAGCTCCGGGACAGGGTTCACTGGGGCCAACGTCCTGACTTTC.

V and J are TRBV6-2 or TRBV6-3 and TRBJ2-3, with D tentatively TRBD2 (6 bases). The V and J ends lost 2 bases and 2 bases respectively, with 14 bases between them. The germline V gene has CDR1 MNHEY and CDR2 SVGEGT. The CDR3 totals 16 residues. CDR3 region: CASSYGVADYTDTQYF. CDR3 sequence (DNA): TGTGCCAGCAGTTACGGGGTAGCGGACTACACAGATACGCAGTATTTT.

This clone was detected once. The chain joins TRBV7-2 to TRBJ2-3, with 10 bases matching TRBD2. Germline V gives CDR1 SGHTA, CDR2 FQGNSA. Losses at the gene ends were 5 bases for V and 6 bases for J; bases not matched to a gene: 8. The CDR3 runs 15 residues. The CDR3 sequence: CASSPDSGGADTQYF. The CDR3 region has the DNA TGTGCCAGCAGCCCAGACAGCGGGGGGGCCGATACGCAGTATTTT.

The chain joins TRBV18 to TRBJ1-5; D unclear. The germline V gene has CDR1 KGHSH and CDR2 LQKENI. The V gene lost 3 bases and the J gene lost 6 bases, with 18 bases spanning the gap. This CDR3 has 16 residues. As DNA, the CDR3 is TGTGCCAGCTCACCTTCTACGGGGAATCTGGGTCAGCCCCAGCATTTT. Translated, it gives CASSPSTGNLGQPQHF.